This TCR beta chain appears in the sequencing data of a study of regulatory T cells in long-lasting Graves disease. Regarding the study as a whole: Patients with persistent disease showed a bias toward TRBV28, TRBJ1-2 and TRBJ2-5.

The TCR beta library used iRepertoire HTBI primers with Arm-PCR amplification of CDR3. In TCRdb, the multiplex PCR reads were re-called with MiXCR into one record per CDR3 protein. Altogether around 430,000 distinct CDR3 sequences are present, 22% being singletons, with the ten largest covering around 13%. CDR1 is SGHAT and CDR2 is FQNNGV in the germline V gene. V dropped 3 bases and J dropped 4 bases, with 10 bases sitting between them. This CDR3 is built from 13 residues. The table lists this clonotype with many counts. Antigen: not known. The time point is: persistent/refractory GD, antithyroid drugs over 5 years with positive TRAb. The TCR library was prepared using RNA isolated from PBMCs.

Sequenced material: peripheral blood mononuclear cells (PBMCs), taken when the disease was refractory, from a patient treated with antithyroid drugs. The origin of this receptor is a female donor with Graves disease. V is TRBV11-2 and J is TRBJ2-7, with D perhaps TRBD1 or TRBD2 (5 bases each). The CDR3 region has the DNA TGTGCCAGCAGCTTTGCCGGGACGTACGAGCAGTACTTC. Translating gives CASSFAGTYEQYF.